A selection of T cell receptor beta chains follows, all from one sample in a study of a mutant IDH1 vaccine in newly diagnosed glioma. The antigens for these receptors are not known. Clones were sequenced by immunoSEQ multiplex PCR, and TCRdb holds only the in-frame ones, with some missing. The repertoire holds approximately 50,000 clones, 70% to 90% seen once, with 1.6% in the top ten. The sample consisted of PBMCs, taken from a glioma patient whose treatment included an IDH1 peptide vaccine. The receptors were gathered from a man aged 40-50 years with glioma. Each CDR3 is given with its conserved first and last residue. The order of the fields is V gene, J gene, clone size, D gene, CDR3 protein, CDR3 DNA. D genes are given only for firm matches. Clone size, where shown, is once, few, many, or a class for clones that have expanded.

>TRBV7-2|TRBJ2-7|few|TRBD1
CASSLQPGQSEQYF
TGTGCCAGCAGCTTGCAACCGGGACAGTCAGAGCAGTACTTC
>TRBV7-9|TRBJ1-5|once|NA
CASSLQGLDQPQHF
TGTGCCAGCAGCTTACAAGGTTTAGACCAGCCCCAGCATTTT
>TRBV19|TRBJ1-5|NA|NA
CASSVEGVQPQHF
TGTGCCAGTAGTGTGGAGGGAGTGCAGCCCCAGCATTTT
>TRBV19|TRBJ1-1|NA|TRBD1
CASSTHDRAGTEAFF
TGTGCCAGTAGTACCCACGACAGGGCGGGCACTGAAGCTTTCTTT
>TRBV5-5|TRBJ1-3|NA|NA
CASSYGGAGNTIYF
TGTGCCAGCAGCTATGGTGGGGCTGGAAACACCATATATTTT
>TRBV4-1|TRBJ2-7|NA|TRBD2
CASSQTSGRAYEQYF
TGCGCCAGCAGCCAAACTAGCGGGAGGGCCTACGAGCAGTACTTC
>TRBV2|TRBJ1-5|NA|NA
CASSEAQGAGQPQHF
TGTGCCAGCAGTGAAGCGCAAGGGGCCGGACAGCCCCAGCATTTT
>TRBV4-2|TRBJ2-3|NA|TRBD2
CASSQVIASGSPRTDTQYF
TGTGCCAGCAGCCAAGTAATCGCTAGCGGGAGCCCCCGCACAGATACGCAGTATTTT
>TRBV5-5|TRBJ2-4|NA|NA
CASSPLGANIQYF
TGTGCCAGCAGCCCTCTTGGGGCAAACATTCAGTACTTC
>TRBV6-4|TRBJ2-1|NA|NA
CASSDSMDNEQFF
TGTGCCAGCAGTGACTCGATGGACAATGAGCAGTTCTTC
>TRBV2|TRBJ2-4|NA|TRBD2
CASTGTRGKNIQYF
TGTGCCAGCACCGGGACTAGGGGCAAAAACATTCAGTACTTC
>TRBV9|TRBJ1-1|NA|NA
CASSVAPVLNTEAFF
TGTGCCAGCAGCGTAGCCCCGGTCCTGAACACTGAAGCTTTCTTT
>TRBV18|TRBJ1-1|once|NA
CASFSTGLNTEAFF
TGTGCCAGCTTTTCTACAGGGCTGAACACTGAAGCTTTCTTT
>TRBV7-9|TRBJ2-3|NA|TRBD2
CASSSRTSGRTDTQYF
TGTGCCAGCAGCTCAAGGACTAGCGGGAGGACAGATACGCAGTATTTT
>TRBV15|TRBJ2-7|once|TRBD1
CAIGRGFSYEQYF
TGTGCCATCGGCAGGGGGTTCTCCTACGAGCAGTACTTC
>TRBV7-2|TRBJ2-1|NA|NA
CASSLRSDNEQFF
TGTGCCAGCAGCTTAAGATCCGACAATGAGCAGTTCTTC
>TRBV5-6|TRBJ2-4|NA|TRBD1
CASSPKTGTVKNIQYF
TGTGCCAGCAGCCCTAAAACCGGGACAGTTAAAAACATTCAGTACTTC
>TRBV2|TRBJ1-3|NA|NA
CASSGRTGNTIYF
TGTGCCAGCAGTGGGAGGACAGGAAACACCATATATTTT
>TRBV13|TRBJ1-1|NA|NA
CASSPQVERNTEAFF
TGTGCCAGCAGCCCCCAGGTAGAGCGGAACACTGAAGCTTTCTTT
>TRBV7-9|TRBJ1-1|NA|NA
CASSRTGTGAEAFF
TGTGCCAGCAGCCGTACCGGGACGGGGGCTGAAGCTTTCTTT
>TRBV14|TRBJ2-7|NA|NA
CASSQGSGLGSYEQYF
TGTGCCAGCAGCCAAGGCAGTGGGCTAGGGTCCTACGAGCAGTACTTC
>TRBV15|TRBJ1-3|NA|NA
CATRKAQSSGNTIYF
TGTGCCACCCGTAAAGCACAGTCCTCTGGAAACACCATATATTTT
>TRBV6-6|TRBJ1-2|NA|NA
CASSSGPLENYGYTF
TGTGCCAGCAGTTCCGGCCCCCTGGAGAACTATGGCTACACCTTC
>TRBV21-1|TRBJ2-3|NA|NA
CASIQDRVGADTQYF
TGTGCCAGCATCCAAGACAGGGTGGGGGCAGATACGCAGTATTTT
>TRBV5-1|TRBJ2-3|NA|NA
CASSLPPSTQYF
TGCGCCAGCAGCTTGCCCCCTAGTACGCAGTATTTT
>TRBV6-1|TRBJ2-1|few|TRBD2
CASSELTSGKSEQFF
TGTGCCAGCAGTGAATTGACTAGCGGAAAGAGTGAGCAGTTCTTC
>TRBV4-2|TRBJ2-7|NA|NA
CASSQDLAYEQYF
TGTGCCAGCAGCCAAGATCTGGCCTACGAGCAGTACTTC
>TRBV6-6|TRBJ2-5|NA|TRBD2
CASSKGLATDQETQYF
TGTGCCAGCAGTAAAGGACTAGCGACTGATCAAGAGACCCAGTACTTC
>TRBV7-9|TRBJ2-7|NA|TRBD1
CASSSQGVEYEQYF
TGTGCCAGCAGCTCGCAGGGGGTAGAATACGAGCAGTACTTC
>TRBV4-3|TRBJ2-5|NA|TRBD1
CASSRQGEETQYF
TGCGCCAGCAGCCGACAGGGGGAAGAGACCCAGTACTTC
>TRBV7-2|TRBJ1-1|NA|NA
CASSLDGQALGTEAFF
TGTGCCAGCAGCTTAGACGGGCAGGCCTTAGGAACTGAAGCTTTCTTT
>TRBV11-2|TRBJ2-3|NA|NA
CASSSWDSRTDTQYF
TGTGCCAGCAGCTCCTGGGACTCCCGCACAGATACGCAGTATTTT
>TRBV10-3|TRBJ2-7|NA|NA
CASHGAGFAAYEQYF
TGTGCCTCCCATGGGGCTGGTTTTGCAGCCTACGAGCAGTACTTC
>TRBV6-5|TRBJ2-1|NA|NA
CASSDEGPNEQFF
TGTGCCAGCTCGGATGAGGGGCCCAATGAGCAGTTCTTC
>TRBV19|TRBJ2-7|NA|TRBD1
CASSRGQGSYEQYF
TGTGCCAGTAGTAGGGGACAGGGAAGCTACGAGCAGTACTTC
>TRBV11-2|TRBJ1-2|NA|TRBD1
CASSSGQVVFGYTF
TGTGCCAGCAGCTCGGGACAGGTAGTCTTTGGCTACACCTTC
>TRBV14|TRBJ1-2|NA|NA
CASSPGGPGYGYTF
TGTGCCAGCAGCCCCGGGGGGCCCGGCTATGGCTACACCTTC
>TRBV5-8|TRBJ2-7|NA|NA
CASSPVGGISYEQYF
TGTGCCAGCAGCCCCGTAGGCGGGATCTCCTACGAGCAGTACTTC
>TRBV5-6|TRBJ1-3|NA|TRBD1
CASSLTGAGNTIYF
TGTGCCAGCAGCTTGACAGGGGCTGGAAACACCATATATTTT
>TRBV29-1|TRBJ1-1|once|NA
CSATVAGSTEAFF
TGCAGCGCGACAGTAGCAGGCAGCACTGAAGCTTTCTTT
>TRBV7-9|TRBJ2-1|NA|TRBD2
CASSIAGGPRTEQFF
TGTGCCAGCAGCATAGCGGGAGGGCCAAGAACTGAGCAGTTCTTC
>TRBV11-2|TRBJ2-7|NA|TRBD1
CASSLDPQGPWEQYF
TGTGCCAGCAGCTTAGATCCACAGGGGCCCTGGGAGCAGTACTTC
>TRBV5-1|TRBJ2-5|NA|NA
CASSSSFETQYF
TGCGCCAGCAGCTCGAGTTTCGAGACCCAGTACTTC
>TRBV2|TRBJ1-4|NA|TRBD1
CASTGEGASNEKLFF
TGTGCCAGCACCGGGGAGGGGGCTTCTAATGAAAAACTGTTTTTT
>TRBV6-5|TRBJ2-3|NA|NA
CASSYYGRGTDTQYF
TGTGCCAGCAGTTACTACGGGCGGGGCACAGATACGCAGTATTTT
>TRBV6-6|TRBJ2-5|NA|TRBD1
CASSSRDRGQETQYF
TGTGCCAGCAGTAGCCGGGACAGGGGTCAAGAGACCCAGTACTTC
>TRBV5-4|TRBJ2-5|NA|NA
CASSVPFSETQYF
TGTGCCAGCAGCGTGCCCTTTTCCGAGACCCAGTACTTC
>TRBV7-2|TRBJ2-5|once|TRBD1
CASSQTTGGPETQYF
TGTGCCAGCAGCCAAACGACAGGGGGCCCGGAGACCCAGTACTTC
>TRBV7-9|TRBJ2-5|NA|NA
CASSLNGQGEETQYF
TGTGCCAGCAGCTTAAACGGACAAGGAGAGGAGACCCAGTACTTC
>TRBV2|TRBJ2-5|NA|NA
CASKGGGPQETQYF
TGTGCCAGCAAGGGGGGAGGGCCTCAGGAGACCCAGTACTTC
>TRBV9|TRBJ2-2|once|NA
CASTRIANTGELFF
TGTGCCAGCACCCGGATCGCGAACACCGGGGAGCTGTTTTTT
>TRBV27|TRBJ2-7|NA|NA
CASSFGQGVYEQYF
TGTGCCAGCAGTTTTGGGCAGGGCGTTTACGAGCAGTACTTC
>TRBV27|TRBJ1-1|NA|NA
CASLGQVNTEAFF
TGTGCCAGCTTGGGGCAGGTGAACACTGAAGCTTTCTTT
>TRBV5-6|TRBJ2-1|NA|NA
CASSLREPEGLEQFF
TGTGCCAGCAGCTTGCGGGAACCAGAAGGCCTTGAGCAGTTCTTC
>TRBV29-1|TRBJ2-5|NA|NA
CSVEGRLRETQYF
TGCAGCGTTGAAGGCCGACTCAGAGAGACCCAGTACTTC
>TRBV7-2|TRBJ2-7|NA|TRBD1
CASSSSGTGSHEQYF
TGTGCCAGCAGCTCCTCCGGGACAGGGAGCCACGAGCAGTACTTC
>TRBV20-1|TRBJ1-2|NA|NA
CSARNNGYTF
TGCAGTGCTAGAAACAATGGCTACACCTTC
>TRBV4-3|TRBJ2-7|NA|NA
CASSQFAGPPTSEQYF
TGCGCCAGCAGCCAATTCGCCGGGCCCCCTACTAGCGAGCAGTACTTC
>TRBV27|TRBJ1-2|NA|NA
CASSLNGANYGYTF
TGTGCCAGCAGTTTAAACGGAGCTAACTATGGCTACACCTTC
>TRBV2|TRBJ2-7|NA|TRBD1
CASSLRQGEYEQYF
TGTGCCAGCAGCCTACGACAGGGGGAGTACGAGCAGTACTTC